A single sample gave rise to the 11 T cell receptor beta chains below, sequenced in a study of PD-1 blockade in classical Hodgkin lymphoma (dated by TCRdb to about 2020). Libraries were constructed by the immunoSEQ multiplex PCR assay. TCRdb mirrors the immuneACCESS table, restricted to in-frame sequences. Some clones are absent from its copies; in checked studies, under half trace to an unresolved V gene, and the reason for the others is unknown. The table for this sample lists roughly 50,000 clones; around 89% of them were counted only once. Around 13% of the sample lies in the top ten. The time point label, read with the paper, signifies: cycle 4 day 1 (C4D1), after six to seven weeks of nivolumab. Every trial patient had relapsed following autologous stem cell transplantation, and prior brentuximab vedotin exposure was what differed among cohorts A, B and C. This material consisted of peripheral blood mononuclear cells (PBMCs), taken before the fourth cycle of nivolumab. The receptor set was obtained from a human donor with classical Hodgkin lymphoma.

The rearrangement joins TRBV9 to TRBJ2-1, with D hard to call. The V gene lost 0 bases and the J gene lost 5 bases, with 6 bases spanning the gap. Germline V lookup: CDR1 SGDLS, CDR2 YYNGEE. The CDR3 consists of 13 residues. CDR3 nucleotides: TGTGCCAGCAGCGTAGAGGGAAACAATGAGCAGTTCTTC. Amino acids: CASSVEGNNEQFF.

This chain uses TRBV11-2 with TRBJ1-1; D unclear. V was cut by 1 base and J by 4 bases, with 13 bases left in between. The germline V gene has CDR1 SGHAT and CDR2 FQNNGV. The CDR3 runs 15 residues. The CDR3 spells CASSLGRARGTEAFF. The CDR3, as DNA: TGTGCCAGCAGCTTAGGGAGGGCACGGGGCACTGAAGCTTTCTTT.

The rearrangement uses TRBV7-3 and TRBJ1-2; 9 positions match TRBD1. The length of the CDR3 is 14 residues. With V trimmed by 5 bases and J by 6 bases, 7 bases remained unmatched. Germline lookup yields CDR1 SGHTA and CDR2 FQGTGA. For the CDR3, the DNA is TGTGCCAGCAGCCAGATGGGACAGGGAAATGGCTACACCTTC. Translated: CASSQMGQGNGYTF.

This clone was counted a single time. The chain employs TRBV11-2 and TRBJ2-1, with D possibly TRBD2 on 5 matching bases. The germline V and J ends were trimmed by 5 bases and 9 bases, with 14 bases remaining between them. Germline loops: CDR1 SGHAT, CDR2 FQNNGV. CDR3 length: 13 amino acids. CDR3 region: CASSTGPGSEQFF. The CDR3 DNA sequence: TGTGCCAGCAGCACTGGGCCGGGGAGTGAGCAGTTCTTC.

The chain is built from TRBV27 and TRBJ2-3, with TRBD2 matching over 7 bases. Germline CDR1 MNHEY, CDR2 SMNVEV (reference sequence). V dropped 5 bases and J dropped 4; count of bases not matched to a gene: 3. CDR3 length: 13 amino acids. For the CDR3, the DNA is TGTGCCAGCAGTACCCGGGGGGCAGATACGCAGTATTTT. This codes for CASSTRGADTQYF.

V is TRBV19 and J is TRBJ1-5; tentative D call: TRBD1 (5 bases). Per germline, CDR1 LNHDA and CDR2 SQIVND (reference sequence). V lost 1 base and J lost 6, with 16 bases in between. The CDR3 sequence is 16 residues long. The CDR3 spells CASSIVGGRSRQPQHF. CDR3 DNA: TGTGCCAGTAGTATAGTTGGGGGGAGAAGCCGTCAGCCCCAGCATTTT.

The rearrangement joins TRBV4-1 to TRBJ1-4; D ambiguous. Deletions cut 2 bases from V and 8 bases from J, with 18 bases between. This CDR3 has 16 amino acids. Germline lookup yields CDR1 MGHRA and CDR2 YSYEKL. The CDR3 coding sequence is TGCGCCAGCAGCCAACCGGGTCTGGTAGTGAGGGAAAAACTGTTTTTT. It encodes CASSQPGLVVREKLFF.

The V call is TRBV29-1, the J call TRBJ2-5; TRBD1 agrees at 7 bases. The CDR3 has 14 amino acids. Germline assignment: CDR1 SQVTM and CDR2 ANQGSEA. J lost 2 bases, V lost 4 bases, and 7 bases had no gene match. The CDR3 nucleotides are TGCAGCGTTGGCCAGGGGGAAGGTCAAGAGACCCAGTACTTC. Encoded protein: CSVGQGEGQETQYF.

In this sample, this clone turned up a few times. DNA of the CDR3: TGTGCCAGCTCATCATCAACCGGGACAGCTGAAGCTTTCTTT. Its translation: CASSSSTGTAEAFF. The rearrangement uses TRBV18 and TRBJ1-1; TRBD1 matches 7 bases. This CDR3 contains 14 residues. Per the germline V gene, CDR1 is KGHSH and CDR2 is LQKENI. J lost 6 bases, V lost 5 bases, and 9 bases had no gene match.

The gene calls are TRBV5-1 and TRBJ2-5; TRBD2 aligns across 9 bases. The CDR3 contains 14 residues. V shed 4 bases, J shed 5 bases, and the junction held 6 bases outside the gene matches. Germline V gene data show CDR1 as SGHRS and CDR2 as YFSETQ. The CDR3 sequence: CASSPGTSLETQYF. CDR3 coding DNA: TGCGCCAGCAGCCCCGGGACTAGCTTGGAGACCCAGTACTTC.

This chain joins TRBV6-1 and TRBJ1-6; D gene unclear. V was pared by 3 bases and J by 7 bases, with 13 bases between. The germline CDR1 and CDR2 sequences are MNHNS and SASEGT. The CDR3 runs to 15 residues. The CDR3 coding sequence is TGTGCCAGCAGTGACGTGGGCCGTCCAAATTCACCCCTCCACTTT. It translates to CASSDVGRPNSPLHF.